Listed below are T cell receptor beta chains from one sample, sequenced in a study of T cell repertoires in ileal Crohn's disease. The repertoire was sequenced with immunoSEQ multiplex PCR; TCRdb's copy has only in-frame clones and lacks some. The sample gives approximately 18,000 clones, 72% of which show up once; 4% to 5% is in the top ten. Sequencing input: ileal tissue. The source of these receptors is an adult with Crohn's disease. The CDR3 runs from the conserved cysteine through the conserved F or W. The D gene is left open where the match is weak. Some rows have no size entry. The others give once, few or many, or a class for an expanded clone.

NA	TRBJ1-2	TRBV7-2	NA	TGTGCCAGCAATCGGGTAACCGATGGCTACACCTTC	CASNRVTDGYTF
NA	TRBJ1-2	TRBV7-8	NA	TGTGCCAGCAGCTTAGAGGCCCGGGGGGCGAACTATGGCTACACCTTC	CASSLEARGANYGYTF
NA	TRBJ1-4	TRBV18	NA	TGTGCCAGCTCACCTAACAACAGGGTTCTAGGTGAAAAACTGTTTTTT	CASSPNNRVLGEKLFF
few	TRBJ2-3	TRBV6-6	TRBD2	TGTGCCAGCAGTATAGCCCTGGCGGGAGTTGGAGATACGCAGTATTTT	CASSIALAGVGDTQYF
NA	TRBJ1-1	TRBV7-2	TRBD1	TGTGCCAGCAGTTTCAACAGGGGGCGGAACACTGAAGCTTTCTTT	CASSFNRGRNTEAFF
NA	TRBJ1-3	TRBV5-1	NA	TGCGCCAGCAGCTTGGATGGCGGATCTGGAAACACCATATATTTT	CASSLDGGSGNTIYF
NA	TRBJ1-4	TRBV2	NA	TGTGCCAGCAGTGGAAGGTCAGGGGCCACTAATGAAAAACTGTTTTTT	CASSGRSGATNEKLFF
few	TRBJ2-7	TRBV25-1	TRBD1	TGTGCCAGCAGTGCCCCTTGGGGGACAGCTGGATACGAGCAGTACTTC	CASSAPWGTAGYEQYF
NA	TRBJ2-3	TRBV19	TRBD1	TGTGCCAGTAGGTCGGGACAGGGTTACACAGATACGCAGTATTTT	CASRSGQGYTDTQYF
NA	TRBJ1-5	TRBV27	TRBD1	TGTGCCAGCAGACCTACCACCGGGACAGGAGGCTCGGGGCCCCAGCATTTT	CASRPTTGTGGSGPQHF
NA	TRBJ1-1	TRBV9	TRBD1	TGTGCCAGCAGCGGCCGGGACAGGGGAACTGAAGCTTTCTTT	CASSGRDRGTEAFF
NA	TRBJ2-2	TRBV7-2	NA	TGTGCCAGCAGCCTCCGGGTCGCCGGTGGCGGGGAGCTGTTTTTT	CASSLRVAGGGELFF
medium-sized	TRBJ2-1	TRBV2	TRBD2	TGTGCCAGCAGTGGTTTGGGCGGGGGACGACGAGGTGAGCAGTTCTTC	CASSGLGGGRRGEQFF
NA	TRBJ2-1	TRBV6-1	TRBD1	TGTGCCAGCAGTGAAGGGGCGGGACAGGTCCAGGAGCAGTTCTTC	CASSEGAGQVQEQFF
NA	TRBJ1-3	TRBV7-9	NA	TGTGCCAGCAGCTTCCGGGGGGCATTGGGAAACACCATATATTTT	CASSFRGALGNTIYF
NA	TRBJ2-1	TRBV2	NA	TGTGCCAGCAGTGAAGCGCTGGGAGGTGAGCAGTTCTTC	CASSEALGGEQFF
NA	TRBJ2-5	TRBV7-9	TRBD1	TGTGCCAGCAGCCGATCGGGCAGGGGGCCGAGGGAGACCCAGTACTTC	CASSRSGRGPRETQYF
NA	TRBJ2-7	TRBV5-1	NA	TGCGCCAGCAGCTTGGCCCCGCGTCTAAACCACGAGCAGTACTTC	CASSLAPRLNHEQYF